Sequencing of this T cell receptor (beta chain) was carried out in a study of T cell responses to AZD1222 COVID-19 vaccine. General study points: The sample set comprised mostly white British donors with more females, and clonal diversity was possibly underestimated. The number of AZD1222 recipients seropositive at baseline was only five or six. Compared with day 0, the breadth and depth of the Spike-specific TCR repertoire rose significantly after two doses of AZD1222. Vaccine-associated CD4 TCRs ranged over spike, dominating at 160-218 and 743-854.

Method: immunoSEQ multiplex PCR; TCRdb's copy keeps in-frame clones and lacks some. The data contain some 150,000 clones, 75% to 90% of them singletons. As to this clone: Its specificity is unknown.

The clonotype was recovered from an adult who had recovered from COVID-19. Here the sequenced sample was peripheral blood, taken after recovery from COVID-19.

CDR3 nucleotide sequence: TGTGCCAGCAGCCAAGCATCGGGGCCGCAGTACTTC. This gives the protein CASSQASGPQYF. This chain uses TRBV3-1 (or the pseudogene TRBV3-2) with TRBJ2-7, with D perhaps TRBD1 or TRBD2 (5 bases each). Germline CDR1 LGHDT, CDR2 YNNKEL (reference sequence). The CDR3 length is 12 residues. V was trimmed by 1 base and J by 9 bases, leaving 10 bases between them.